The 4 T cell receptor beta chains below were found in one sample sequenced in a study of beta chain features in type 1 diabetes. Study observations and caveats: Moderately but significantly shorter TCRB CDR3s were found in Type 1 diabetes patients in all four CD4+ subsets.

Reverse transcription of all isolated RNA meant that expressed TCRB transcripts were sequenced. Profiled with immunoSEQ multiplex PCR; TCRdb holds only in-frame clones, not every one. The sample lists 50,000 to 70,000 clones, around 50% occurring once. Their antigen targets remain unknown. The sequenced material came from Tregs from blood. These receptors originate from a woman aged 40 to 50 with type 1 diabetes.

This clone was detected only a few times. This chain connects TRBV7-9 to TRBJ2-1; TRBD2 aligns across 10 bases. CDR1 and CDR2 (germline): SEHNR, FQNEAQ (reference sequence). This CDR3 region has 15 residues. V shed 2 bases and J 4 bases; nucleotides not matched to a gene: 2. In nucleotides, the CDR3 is TGTGCCAGCAGCTTAACTAGCGGGAAATACAATGAGCAGTTCTTC. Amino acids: CASSLTSGKYNEQFF.

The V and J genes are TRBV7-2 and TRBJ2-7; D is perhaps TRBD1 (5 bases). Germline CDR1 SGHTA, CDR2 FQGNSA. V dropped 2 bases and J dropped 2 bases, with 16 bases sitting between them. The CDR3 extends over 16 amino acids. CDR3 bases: TGTGCCAGCAGCTTAAAGGTCGCAGGGTCTCCCTACGAGCAGTACTTC. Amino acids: CASSLKVAGSPYEQYF.

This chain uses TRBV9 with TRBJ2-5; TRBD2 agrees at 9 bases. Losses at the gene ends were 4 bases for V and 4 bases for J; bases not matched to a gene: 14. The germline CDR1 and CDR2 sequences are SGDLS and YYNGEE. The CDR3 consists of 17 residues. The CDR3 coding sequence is TGTGCCAGCAGCCCCCGCCGGCGGGAGGGCTGGGGAGAGACCCAGTACTTC. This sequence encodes CASSPRRREGWGETQYF.

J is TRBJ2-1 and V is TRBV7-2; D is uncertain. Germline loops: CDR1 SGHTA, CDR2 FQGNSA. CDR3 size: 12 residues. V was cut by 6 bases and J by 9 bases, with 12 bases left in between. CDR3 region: CASSSVLFEQFF. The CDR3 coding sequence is TGTGCCAGCAGTTCCGTCCTTTTTGAGCAGTTCTTC.